The 25 T cell receptor beta chains in this list originate from one sample, sequenced in a study of T cell responses to AZD1222 COVID-19 vaccine. Using immunoSEQ multiplex PCR, the repertoire was profiled, and TCRdb retains in-frame clones only, with some absent. The data show about 73,000 clones, roughly 88% seen once. The material was peripheral blood, obtained on day 0 of AZD1222 vaccination. The receptors derive from an adult in good health.

The chain recombines TRBV19 with TRBJ2-7, with a possible D match to TRBD1 (5 bases). Germline lookup yields CDR1 LNHDA and CDR2 SQIVND (reference sequence). V was trimmed by 1 base and J by 5 bases, leaving 9 bases between them. CDR3 length: 13 residues. CDR3 DNA sequence: TGTGCCAGTAGTATAGGGGCAGGGAACGAGCAGTACTTC. As protein: CASSIGAGNEQYF. The whole variable domain, filled in from reference TRBV19 and TRBJ2-7, reads DGGITQSPKYLFRKEGQNVTLSCEQNLNHDAMYWYRQDPGQGLRLIYYSQIVNDFQKGDIAEGYSVSREKKESFPLTVTSAQKNPTAFYLCASSIGAGNEQYFGPGTRLTVT.

V is TRBV28 and J is TRBJ1-4; 8 bases map to TRBD1. V lost 6 bases and J lost 15; bases outside the gene matches: 6. The CDR3 covers 11 residues. CDR1 MDHEN and CDR2 SYDVKM come from the germline V gene. This CDR3 reads CASSRTTGVFF. Written as DNA, the CDR3 is TGTGCCAGCAGCCGTACGACAGGGGTGTTTTTT.

This chain joins TRBV5-1 and TRBJ2-5; D remains ambiguous. Between the trimmed V and J ends, which lost 2 bases and 1 base, there was a span of 6 bases. The germline gives CDR1 SGHRS, CDR2 YFSETQ. The CDR3 totals 13 residues. CDR3 protein: CASSFTPQETQYF. For the CDR3, the DNA is TGCGCCAGCAGCTTTACACCCCAAGAGACCCAGTACTTC. Drawing the rest from reference TRBV5-1 and TRBJ2-5, the complete variable domain is KAGVTQTPRYLIKTRGQQVTLSCSPISGHRSVSWYQQTPGQGLQFLFEYFSETQRNKGNFPGRFSGRQFSNSRSEMNVSTLELGDSALYLCASSFTPQETQYFGPGTRLLVL.

The V call is TRBV5-1, the J call TRBJ2-5, with 10 nucleotides matching TRBD2. With V trimmed by 3 bases and J by 5 bases, 4 bases remained unmatched. Per germline, CDR1 SGHRS and CDR2 YFSETQ. There are 14 residues in the CDR3. The CDR3 DNA sequence: TGCGCCAGCAGCTCAGATAGCGGGGGGGAGACCCAGTACTTC. Residues: CASSSDSGGETQYF.

V gene TRBV5-4 combines with J gene TRBJ1-2, with D tentatively TRBD1 (5 bases). From germline, CDR1 is SGHNT and CDR2 YYREEE (reference sequence). CDR3 length: 13 amino acids. V gave up 4 bases and J gave up 1 base, with 8 bases separating them. This CDR3 reads CASSPGGNYGYTF. CDR3 in DNA: TGTGCCAGCAGCCCGGGGGGTAACTATGGCTACACCTTC.

V usage is TRBV28 and J usage is TRBJ1-1; D gene unclear. The V end was cut by 5 bases, the J end by 1 base, with 11 bases between. Germline V gene lookup returns CDR1 MDHEN and CDR2 SYDVKM. The CDR3 extends over 14 amino acids. CDR3 bases: TGTGCCAGCAGTCTGCGACACACGAACACTGAAGCTTTCTTT. Its protein is CASSLRHTNTEAFF.

The chain joins TRBV5-1 to TRBJ1-1, with D possibly matching TRBD1 (6 bases). Germline V gene data show CDR1 as SGHRS and CDR2 as YFSETQ. The CDR3 is 15 amino acids. The V end was cut by 4 bases, the J end by 5 bases, with 18 bases between. The CDR3 DNA is TGCGCCAGCAGCCCACAGGGTTTCGGGGGTACTGAAGCTTTCTTT. It yields the protein CASSPQGFGGTEAFF.

The rearrangement joins TRBV5-4 to TRBJ2-5, with TRBD2 identical over 15 bases. Germline CDR1 reads SGHNT; CDR2 reads YYREEE (reference sequence). Unmatched junction bases numbered 8, after V lost 4 bases and J lost 4 bases. CDR3 length equals 17 residues. The CDR3 sequence is CASSRGLAGGRGETQYF. In nucleotides, the CDR3 is TGTGCCAGCAGCCGAGGACTAGCGGGAGGGAGGGGAGAGACCCAGTACTTC.

The chain carries TRBV6-5 and TRBJ1-2; D possibly corresponds to TRBD1 (5 bases). Germline CDR1 MNHEY, CDR2 SVGAGI. V was pared by 0 bases and J by 10 bases, with 18 bases between. This CDR3 comprises 15 residues. The CDR3 loop is CASSYSVTGEIAYTF. The CDR3 DNA sequence: TGTGCCAGCAGTTACTCAGTCACAGGTGAAATAGCCTACACCTTC.

V and J are TRBV28 and TRBJ1-1; 9 bases align to TRBD1. The CDR3 has 13 residues. V was clipped by 6 bases and J by 2 bases; unmatched bases: 1. Per the germline V gene, CDR1 is MDHEN and CDR2 is SYDVKM. CDR3 sequence: CASRTGGNTEAFF. CDR3 nucleotides: TGTGCCAGCAGAACAGGGGGCAACACTGAAGCTTTCTTT.

V is TRBV24-1 and J is TRBJ2-3; TRBD2 aligns across 16 bases. After removal of 4 bases from V and 0 bases from J, the junction contained 9 bases not matched to a gene. The CDR3 sequence is 20 residues long. In germline, CDR1 is KGHDR, CDR2 SFDVKD. The CDR3 here is CATSDPGLAGGATSTDTQYF. The CDR3 coding sequence is TGTGCCACCAGTGACCCGGGACTAGCGGGGGGGGCTACTAGCACAGATACGCAGTATTTT.

The chain combines TRBV2 with TRBJ2-3; a possible D gene is TRBD2 (5 bases). CDR3 length: 12 amino acids. V was shortened by 3 bases and J by 6 bases, with 7 bases between the two germline ends. Germline-derived CDR1 and CDR2 are SNHLY and FYNNEI. As DNA, the CDR3 is TGTGCCAGCAGTGATTCGGGGGATACGCAGTATTTT. Translating it yields CASSDSGDTQYF.

This chain joins TRBV29-1 and TRBJ1-4; D is possibly TRBD1 (5 bases). The CDR3 extends over 13 amino acids. V gave up 8 bases and J gave up 3 bases, with 13 bases separating them. Germline V gene sequence: CDR1 SQVTM, CDR2 ANQGSEA. CDR3 bases: TGCAGCAATGGAGCAGGGTCTAATGAAAAACTGTTTTTT. This translates into CSNGAGSNEKLFF.

The chain is built from TRBV5-1 and TRBJ1-1; TRBD1 might be the D (5 bases). Trimming shortened V by 2 bases and J by 8 bases, and 19 bases separated the two germline ends. The CDR3 has 15 residues. Looked up from germline, CDR1 is SGHRS and CDR2 is YFSETQ. The CDR3 DNA follows: TGCGCCAGCAGCTTCGGGACGGGTTCTTTGAGCGAAGCTTTCTTT. It specifies CASSFGTGSLSEAFF.

The V and J genes are TRBV10-3 and TRBJ2-3; 11 nucleotides agree with TRBD2. J gave up 7 bases and V 7 bases, and 7 bases lay outside the gene matches. The CDR3 consists of 14 residues. Germline CDR1 ENHRY, CDR2 SYGVKD. CDR3 protein: CAIKGTSGTYTQYF. The CDR3 bases are TGTGCCATCAAAGGGACTAGCGGAACGTATACGCAGTATTTT.

The genes are TRBV6-5 and TRBJ2-7; D call uncertain. This CDR3 contains 14 residues. Germline values: CDR1 MNHEY, CDR2 SVGAGI. V shed 2 bases and J shed 1 base, with 9 bases lying between them. DNA for the CDR3: TGTGCCAGCAGTTACGGGTTAGGTTCCTACGAGCAGTACTTC. Translation gives CASSYGLGSYEQYF.

This rearrangement joins TRBV10-3 to TRBJ2-2, with D tentatively TRBD2 (5 bases). The CDR3 spans 13 residues. Trimming pared 6 bases from V and 8 bases from J, leaving 13 bases between. From germline, CDR1 is ENHRY and CDR2 SYGVKD. CDR3 DNA: TGTGCCATCAGGACCGCACTAGGTGGGGAGCTGTTTTTT. It encodes CAIRTALGGELFF.

The chain recombines TRBV24-1 with TRBJ2-2; possibly TRBD2 for D (7 bases). Deletions cut 9 bases from V and 7 bases from J, with 29 bases between. The CDR3 is 18 residues long. Germline CDR1 KGHDR, CDR2 SFDVKD. CDR3 nucleotide sequence: TGTGCCACCGCAGCTCATAAGGGGGGGGCTACATCCGACGGGGAGCTGTTTTTT. This translates into CATAAHKGGATSDGELFF.

This clone is a singleton in its sample. The chain uses TRBV11-3 and TRBJ2-3, with D tentatively TRBD1 or TRBD2 (5 bases each). In germline, CDR1 is SGHNT, CDR2 YENEEA. V lost 1 base and J 6 bases, leaving 8 bases between the germline ends. The CDR3 is 13 amino acids. In nucleotides, the CDR3 is TGTGCCAGCAGCTTAGGGGGGATGGATACGCAGTATTTT. It yields the protein CASSLGGMDTQYF.

The chain couples TRBV4-2 to TRBJ1-2; the D is unclear. Trimming cost V 1 base and J 2 bases, with 11 bases left between them. In germline, CDR1 is LGHNA, CDR2 YNFKEQ. The length of the CDR3 is 15 residues. In DNA, the CDR3 is TGTGCCAGCAGCCAAGGGCCCAGCGAGAACTATGGCTACACCTTC. This gives the protein CASSQGPSENYGYTF.

This clone was observed once. V is TRBV10-3 and J is TRBJ1-6; tentative D call: TRBD1 (5 bases). Germline CDR1 ENHRY, CDR2 SYGVKD. Trimming stripped 2 bases from V and 14 bases from J, with 10 bases between. The CDR3 length is 12 residues. The CDR3 here is CAISERAGALHF. CDR3 in DNA: TGTGCCATCAGTGAGAGGGCGGGGGCCCTCCACTTT.

The genes are TRBV11-2 and TRBJ2-4; 7 nucleotides align to TRBD2. Looked up from germline, CDR1 is SGHAT and CDR2 is FQNNGV. The CDR3 extends over 17 amino acids. V shed 1 base, J shed 1 base, and the junction held 7 bases outside the gene matches. This CDR3 reads CASSLVLGGWAKNIQYF. CDR3 bases: TGTGCCAGCAGCTTAGTCCTGGGGGGGTGGGCCAAAAACATTCAGTACTTC.

Concerning this clone itself: The junction differs from germline at one of its ends, possibly a read error. The V and J genes are TRBV15 and TRBJ1-5; 9 nucleotides align to TRBD1. This CDR3 region has 14 residues. Germline V CDR1 and CDR2: LNHNV, YYDKDF (reference sequence). CDR3 protein: CATSTDRGNQPQHF. CDR3 coding DNA: TGTGCCACCAGCACCGACAGGGGGAATCAGCCCCAACATTTT.

The chain carries TRBV24-1 and TRBJ1-2, with D unclear. V gave up 8 bases and J gave up 6 bases, with 15 bases separating them. This CDR3 region has 13 residues. In germline, CDR1 is KGHDR, CDR2 SFDVKD. CDR3 sequence reads: CATTSRRADGYTF. CDR3 coding DNA: TGTGCCACCACCTCCCGCCGTGCTGATGGCTACACCTTC.

This chain joins TRBV2 and TRBJ1-2; D is possibly TRBD1 (6 bases). Trimming removed 4 bases at V and 1 base at J, with 13 bases between. This CDR3 has 15 amino acids. CDR1 and CDR2 (germline): SNHLY, FYNNEI. CDR3 bases: TGTGCCAGCAGTGTAACAGGGTCCTTTAACTATGGCTACACCTTC. Encoded protein: CASSVTGSFNYGYTF. Based on the CDR3 plus reference TRBV2 and TRBJ1-2, the full variable domain is EPEVTQTPSHQVTQMGQEVILRCVPISNHLYFYWYRQILGQKVEFLVSFYNNEISEKSEIFDDQFSVERPDGSNFTLKIRSTKLEDSAMYFCASSVTGSFNYGYTFGSGTRLTVV.